The 13 T cell receptor beta chains given below trace back to one sample, sequenced in a study of blood T cell repertoires in COVID-19. Measured with immunoSEQ multiplex PCR; TCRdb has only the in-frame clones, and not every one. Among a few hundred thousand clones listed, 65% to 85% were seen once. Sequences were obtained from peripheral blood. Receptors were obtained from a human donor in a cohort sampled during active COVID-19.

This CDR3 is CATVPGQGYGELFF. The CDR3 DNA reads as TGTGCCACCGTCCCGGGACAGGGGTACGGGGAGCTGTTTTTT. The J gene is TRBJ2-2, the V gene TRBV19, with 10 nucleotides matching TRBD1. Germline V lookup: CDR1 LNHDA, CDR2 SQIVND (reference sequence). The V gene end was trimmed by 10 bases and the J gene end by 7 bases; junction bases not matched to a gene: 9. This CDR3 is built from 14 residues. The full variable domain, rest sourced from reference TRBV19 and TRBJ2-2, is DGGITQSPKYLFRKEGQNVTLSCEQNLNHDAMYWYRQDPGQGLRLIYYSQIVNDFQKGDIAEGYSVSREKKESFPLTVTSAQKNPTAFYLCATVPGQGYGELFFGEGSRLTVL.

V usage is TRBV19 and J usage is TRBJ1-2; D call uncertain. Deletions cut 5 bases from V and 0 bases from J, with 16 bases between. The CDR3 is 16 amino acids. Per the germline V gene, CDR1 is LNHDA and CDR2 is SQIVND (reference sequence). The CDR3, as DNA: TGTGCCAGTAGTTCGTCCTCCGGGATCCCTAACTATGGCTACACCTTC. As protein: CASSSSSGIPNYGYTF.

V usage is TRBV15 and J usage is TRBJ2-1; unclear D gene. With 1 base removed from V and 1 base from J, the gap between germline ends came to 5 bases. CDR1 is LNHNV and CDR2 is YYDKDF in the germline V gene (reference sequence). The CDR3 sequence is 14 residues long. CDR3 in DNA: TGTGCCACCAGCAGAGCGGGTTCCTACAATGAGCAGTTCTTC. Residues: CATSRAGSYNEQFF.

The chain joins TRBV27 to TRBJ2-3; 8 nucleotides align to TRBD2. Germline CDR1 and CDR2: MNHEY and SMNVEV (reference sequence). J gave up 5 bases and V 3 bases, and 10 bases lay outside the gene matches. This CDR3 is 16 amino acids long. For the CDR3, the DNA is TGTGCCAGCAGTTTCAAACAGCGGGAGTTCGGAGATACGCAGTATTTT. Translation: CASSFKQREFGDTQYF.

The chain is built from TRBV4-2 and TRBJ2-3, with D tentatively TRBD2 (5 bases). The CDR3 loop spans 15 amino acids. Germline CDR1 and CDR2: LGHNA and YNFKEQ. V shed 1 base and J shed 3 bases, with 11 bases lying between them. The CDR3 DNA reads TGTGCCAGCAGCCAAGTAACAGCGGCAACAGATACGCAGTATTTT. It yields the protein CASSQVTAATDTQYF.

V is TRBV11-3 and J is TRBJ2-1, with D possibly TRBD1 on 5 matching bases. This CDR3 comprises 15 residues. CDR1 and CDR2 from the germline V gene are SGHNT and YENEEA. The V gene lost 0 bases and the J gene lost 7 bases, with 13 bases spanning the gap. The CDR3 reads CASSLDLAGSNEQFF. CDR3 sequence (DNA): TGTGCCAGCAGCTTAGATTTGGCAGGGTCTAATGAGCAGTTCTTC. The complete variable domain, with remaining parts taken from reference TRBV11-3 and TRBJ2-1, reads EAGVVQSPRYKIIEKKQPVAFWCNPISGHNTLYWYLQNLGQGPELLIRYENEEAVDDSQLPKDRFSAERLKGVDSTLKIQPAELGDSAVYLCASSLDLAGSNEQFFGPGTRLTVL.

The J gene is TRBJ2-7, the V gene TRBV29-1; tentative D call: TRBD1 (5 bases). Trimming took off 2 bases at V and 3 bases at J, with 8 bases between the two ends. The CDR3 extends over 12 amino acids. The germline V gene has CDR1 SQVTM and CDR2 ANQGSEA. The CDR3 DNA reads as TGCAGCGTTGAAATACAGGACTACGAGCAGTACTTC. Translating gives CSVEIQDYEQYF.

This chain uses TRBV2 with TRBJ1-5, with D possibly matching TRBD1 (6 bases). V lost 4 bases and J lost 0, with 7 bases in between. The CDR3 totals 14 residues. The germline CDR1 and CDR2 sequences are SNHLY and FYNNEI. The CDR3 sequence: CASSGTDSNQPQHF. The CDR3 coding sequence is TGTGCCAGCAGTGGGACAGATAGCAATCAGCCCCAGCATTTT. Drawing the rest from reference TRBV2 and TRBJ1-5, the complete variable domain is EPEVTQTPSHQVTQMGQEVILRCVPISNHLYFYWYRQILGQKVEFLVSFYNNEISEKSEIFDDQFSVERPDGSNFTLKIRSTKLEDSAMYFCASSGTDSNQPQHFGDGTRLSIL.

The rearrangement joins TRBV5-1 to TRBJ2-2; D might be TRBD2 (5 bases). The CDR3 has 15 amino acids. Trimming stripped 3 bases from V and 1 base from J, with 10 bases between. The germline gives CDR1 SGHRS, CDR2 YFSETQ. The CDR3 here is CASSSGFLNTGELFF. The CDR3 bases are TGCGCCAGCAGCTCGGGGTTTTTGAACACCGGGGAGCTGTTTTTT. The full variable domain, its missing parts supplied by reference TRBV5-1 and TRBJ2-2, is KAGVTQTPRYLIKTRGQQVTLSCSPISGHRSVSWYQQTPGQGLQFLFEYFSETQRNKGNFPGRFSGRQFSNSRSEMNVSTLELGDSALYLCASSSGFLNTGELFFGEGSRLTVL.

This chain joins TRBV7-2 and TRBJ2-7, with a weak D call TRBD2 (6 bases). V dropped 7 bases and J dropped 2 bases, with 15 bases sitting between them. The V gene's germline CDR1 is SGHTA and CDR2 FQGNSA. The CDR3 loop spans 14 amino acids. The CDR3 reads CASTRRRGTYEQYF. CDR3 DNA: TGTGCCAGCACCAGAAGGCGGGGAACCTACGAGCAGTACTTC.

This clone was seen only once. CDR3 sequence reads: CASSERTNFAPYGYTF. The CDR3 coding sequence is TGTGCCAGCAGTGAGAGGACAAATTTTGCTCCCTATGGCTACACCTTC. The chain combines TRBV6-1 with TRBJ1-2, with D possibly being TRBD1 (5 bases). V shed 3 bases and J shed 4 bases, with 18 bases lying between them. This CDR3 comprises 16 residues. From germline, CDR1 is MNHNS and CDR2 SASEGT.

The table lists this clone with a few counts. V and J are TRBV28 and TRBJ1-6, with D perhaps matching TRBD1 (5 bases). Trimming stripped 2 bases from V and 9 bases from J, with 14 bases between. Germline V gene sequence: CDR1 MDHEN, CDR2 SYDVKM. The CDR3 runs to 15 residues. In DNA, the CDR3 is TGTGCCAGCAGTTTACCGTCAGGGAACGGTTCACCCCTCCACTTT. It is translated as CASSLPSGNGSPLHF.

The V call is TRBV7-2, the J call TRBJ1-2, with D hard to call. The length of the CDR3 is 12 residues. V shed 3 bases and J shed 8 bases, with 10 bases lying between them. Germline V lookup: CDR1 SGHTA, CDR2 FQGNSA. CDR3 region: CASSFPPSGYTF. CDR3 nucleotide sequence: TGTGCCAGCAGCTTCCCCCCTTCCGGCTACACCTTC.